This T cell receptor (beta chain) derives from a study of T-cell reconstitution after alpha-beta-depleted transplantation in children (dated by TCRdb to the mid-2010s). For context, the study as a whole: Using TCR repertoire profiling, the study followed T-cell immune reconstitution in a quantitative way in children after TCRalphabeta/CD19-depleted allogeneic hematopoietic cell transplantation. What the study reported, not specific to this receptor: In some patients, the high TCRbeta diversity seen at day 60 was put down to recipient T cells and intrathymic progenitors that had survived conditioning. The apparently early recovery of alphabetaT-cell counts about two months after transplant reportedly depended on only several hundred rapidly expanded clones that came from non-depleted graft cells. Over the following months the frequencies of hyperexpanded clones went down, and after one year T-cell counts and TCRbeta diversity were mostly credited to newly produced T cells.

The CDR3 numbers 12 residues from cysteine through phenylalanine. Kept here is only the CDR3 DNA, which spans 36 bases and is read in frame from base 1. A distance of 12 bases separates the germline ends of V and J, which lose 7 bases and 6 bases respectively. This clonotype came up many times. No antigen is known for it. Base qualities are missing; no much larger clone stands one base away. Libraries were made using PCR. The instrument given in TCRdb is Illumina HiSeq 2500. TCR libraries were prepared with molecular barcoding, using unique molecular identifiers to normalize TCRbeta repertoire quantification. TCRdb passed the public sequencing reads through fastp at Q25 and MiXCR, retaining productive beta sequences. Entries are consolidated by CDR3 protein sequence, retaining the most common genes and DNA. In all, the sample holds 550,000 to 600,000 distinct CDR3 sequences, and 20% to 25% of those were seen once. The top ten hold roughly 15% of the sample.

Sample treatment or condition, as interpreted from the label and publication: allogeneic hematopoietic cell transplantation with graft depleted of TCRalphabeta T cells and CD19 B cells. The children who served as transplant recipients had been given grafts of TCRalphabeta/CD19-depleted allogeneic hematopoietic cells. The receptor was derived from a boy under two years old who had a stem cell transplant for acute myeloid leukemia, so the T cells may come from the graft donor. The specimen was PBMCs, mostly from graft donor cells, collected 360 days after TCRalphabeta/CD19-depleted stem cell transplant. In this chain, TRBV12-3 or TRBV12-4 is recombined with TRBJ1-2; possibly the D gene is TRBD1, per 6 matching bases. CDR3 protein: CASKQGKDGYTF. The nucleotides read TGTGCCAGCAAACAGGGAAAGGATGGCTACACCTTC.